The text below deals with one T cell receptor beta chain. Antigen unknown. This record belongs to a study of response to subunit inactivated influenza vaccine. Study-level results: The authors proposed limited new T cell recruitment per seasonal influenza vaccination.

The CDR3 is 17 residues long. CDR1 is SGHTA, CDR2 FQGNSA, per germline. Deletions cut 2 bases from V and 10 bases from J, with 21 bases between. Each CDR3 protein is one row after TCRdb ran MiXCR on the RT-PCR reads. The sample yields around 570,000 distinct CDR3 sequences, approximately 7.1% seen once. The TCR originated in a man between 50 and 75 years old who received an inactivated influenza vaccine. This specimen was PBMCs from blood, taken about 24 months after vaccination. The V call is TRBV7-2, the J call TRBJ1-6; D unresolved. CDR3 DNA: TGTGCCAGCAGCTTACTCTTCGGCGATATCGAAGGCTCACCCCTCCACTTT. It translates to CASSLLFGDIEGSPLHF. Looking up the rest from reference TRBV7-2 and TRBJ1-6 gives the full variable domain: GAGVSQSPSNKVTEKGKDVELRCDPISGHTALYWYRQSLGQGLEFLIYFQGNSAPDKSGLPSDRFSAERTGGSVSTLTIQRTQQEDSAVYLCASSLLFGDIEGSPLHFGNGTRLTVT.